This T cell receptor (beta chain) was recovered during a study of early T cells in non-severe SARS-CoV-2 infection. Study outcomes and limitations: There was a bias toward anti-spike CD8 responses in VDJdb matching, which missed private and CD4 specificities.

Individual cDNA molecules received unique molecular identifiers. TCRdb redid the calling of the 5' RACE reads with MiXCR, one entry per CDR3 protein. The sample contains 95,000 to 150,000 distinct CDR3 sequences, about 15% of which appear only once. Germline loops: CDR1 ENHRY, CDR2 SYGVKD. CDR3 length equals 13 residues. Trimming left V 3 bases short and J 6 bases short, with 12 bases between. A note on this clonotype: The target antigen is unknown.

This receptor was identified in an adult who was a healthcare worker with PCR-confirmed SARS-CoV-2 infection or an uninfected control (not recorded which). Sequenced: whole blood. The chain links TRBV10-3 to TRBJ2-7, with TRBD1 as a possible D gene (6 bases). Written as DNA, the CDR3 is TGTGCCATCAGTGAAAAGGGGGATGGCGAGCAGTACTTC. Protein product: CAISEKGDGEQYF.